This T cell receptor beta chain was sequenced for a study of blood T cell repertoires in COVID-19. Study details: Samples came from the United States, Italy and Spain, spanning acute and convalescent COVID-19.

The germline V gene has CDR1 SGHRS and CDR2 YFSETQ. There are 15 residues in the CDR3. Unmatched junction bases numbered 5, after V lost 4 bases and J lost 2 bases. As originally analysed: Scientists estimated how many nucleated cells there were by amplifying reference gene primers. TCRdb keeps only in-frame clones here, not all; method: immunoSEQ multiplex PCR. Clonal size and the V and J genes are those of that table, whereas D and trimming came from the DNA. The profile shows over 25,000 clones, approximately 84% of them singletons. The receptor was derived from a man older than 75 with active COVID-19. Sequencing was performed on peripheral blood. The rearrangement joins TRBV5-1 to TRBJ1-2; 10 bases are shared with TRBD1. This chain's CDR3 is CASSPRTGGNYGYTF. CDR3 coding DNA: TGCGCCAGCAGCCCACGGACAGGGGGAAACTATGGCTACACCTTC.